This is a list of T cell receptor beta chains from one sample in a study of metastatic and nonmetastatic thyroid tumors. Through MiXCR, TCRdb re-clonotyped the PCR reads. The table has over 25,000 clones, 15% seen once. Sequencing was performed on blood. These receptors were taken from a female donor with papillary thyroid cancer or a benign thyroid nodule (not recorded which). Some clones in this sample may be carry-over from other donors' samples. The CDR3 runs from the conserved cysteine through the conserved F or W. Fields, in order: CDR3 DNA, CDR3 protein, J gene, clone size, V gene, D gene. The D gene is left open where the match is weak. Clone size appears in some rows only: once, few, many, or a class for an expanded clone.

cdr3_nt: TGTGCCAGCAGACAGGGGAGTAATGAGCAGTTCTTC; cdr3_aa: CASRQGSNEQFF; j_call: TRBJ2-1; clone_size: few; v_call: TRBV6-1; d_call: TRBD1
cdr3_nt: TGTGCCAGCAGCCCTAAAATCACAGATACGCAGTATTTT; cdr3_aa: CASSPKITDTQYF; j_call: TRBJ2-3; clone_size: many; v_call: TRBV3-1; d_call: NA
cdr3_nt: TGTGCCAGCAGCGTAGTTGGGCAGGGTCATGGGGACACTGAAGCTTTCTTT; cdr3_aa: CASSVVGQGHGDTEAFF; j_call: TRBJ1-1; clone_size: medium-sized; v_call: TRBV9; d_call: NA
cdr3_nt: TGTGCCTGGAGTAGAGGGGACAGGGGGCACACTGAAGCTTTCTTT; cdr3_aa: CAWSRGDRGHTEAFF; j_call: TRBJ1-1; clone_size: many; v_call: TRBV30; d_call: TRBD1
cdr3_nt: TGTGCCAGCAGTTACCCCGGCGGGAAAACTGATACGCAGTATTTT; cdr3_aa: CASSYPGGKTDTQYF; j_call: TRBJ2-3; clone_size: many; v_call: TRBV6-5; d_call: NA
cdr3_nt: TGTGCCAGCAGAAATAGCGGGAGGGATAGCACAGATACGCAGTATTTT; cdr3_aa: CASRNSGRDSTDTQYF; j_call: TRBJ2-3; clone_size: NA; v_call: TRBV28; d_call: TRBD2
cdr3_nt: TGTGCCAGCTCTGGATCCGGGACAGGGACCTACGAGCAGTACTTC; cdr3_aa: CASSGSGTGTYEQYF; j_call: TRBJ2-7; clone_size: medium-sized; v_call: TRBV27; d_call: TRBD1
cdr3_nt: TGCAGTGCTAAAGACGGGTCGGCGAACACTGAAGCTTTCTTT; cdr3_aa: CSAKDGSANTEAFF; j_call: TRBJ1-1; clone_size: many; v_call: TRBV20-1; d_call: NA
cdr3_nt: TGTGCCAGCAGTCAACCGGTTGAGGGCTACAATGAGCAGTTCTTC; cdr3_aa: CASSQPVEGYNEQFF; j_call: TRBJ2-1; clone_size: many; v_call: TRBV7-9; d_call: NA
cdr3_nt: TGTGCCAGCAGGACTAGCGGGAGCTATGAGCAGTTCTTC; cdr3_aa: CASRTSGSYEQFF; j_call: TRBJ2-1; clone_size: medium-sized; v_call: TRBV6-1; d_call: TRBD2
cdr3_nt: TGTGCCATCAGTGAAGGGGACAAAAACACTGAAGCTTTCTTT; cdr3_aa: CAISEGDKNTEAFF; j_call: TRBJ1-1; clone_size: many; v_call: TRBV10-3; d_call: NA
cdr3_nt: TGTGCCAGCGGAGTTACCGTGGAAGTTATGGATGAGCAGTTCTTC; cdr3_aa: CASGVTVEVMDEQFF; j_call: TRBJ2-1; clone_size: many; v_call: TRBV2; d_call: NA
cdr3_nt: TGTGCCAGCAGTTTGGGACAGTCCTACGAGCAGTACTTC; cdr3_aa: CASSLGQSYEQYF; j_call: TRBJ2-7; clone_size: many; v_call: TRBV27; d_call: TRBD1
cdr3_nt: TGTGCCAGCAGATCCAACGAGAACACTGAAGCTTTCTTT; cdr3_aa: CASRSNENTEAFF; j_call: TRBJ1-1; clone_size: many; v_call: TRBV6-1; d_call: NA
cdr3_nt: TGTGCCACCAGCAGGTGGAGTAACACCGGGGAGCTGTTTTTT; cdr3_aa: CATSRWSNTGELFF; j_call: TRBJ2-2; clone_size: NA; v_call: TRBV19; d_call: NA
cdr3_nt: TGTGCCACCAGTGATAGCAATTTTGCTAACTATGGCTACACCTTC; cdr3_aa: CATSDSNFANYGYTF; j_call: TRBJ1-2; clone_size: many; v_call: TRBV24-1; d_call: NA
cdr3_nt: TGTGCCTCACAGGGGGCGAACACTGAAGCTTTCTTT; cdr3_aa: CASQGANTEAFF; j_call: TRBJ1-1; clone_size: NA; v_call: TRBV9; d_call: TRBD1